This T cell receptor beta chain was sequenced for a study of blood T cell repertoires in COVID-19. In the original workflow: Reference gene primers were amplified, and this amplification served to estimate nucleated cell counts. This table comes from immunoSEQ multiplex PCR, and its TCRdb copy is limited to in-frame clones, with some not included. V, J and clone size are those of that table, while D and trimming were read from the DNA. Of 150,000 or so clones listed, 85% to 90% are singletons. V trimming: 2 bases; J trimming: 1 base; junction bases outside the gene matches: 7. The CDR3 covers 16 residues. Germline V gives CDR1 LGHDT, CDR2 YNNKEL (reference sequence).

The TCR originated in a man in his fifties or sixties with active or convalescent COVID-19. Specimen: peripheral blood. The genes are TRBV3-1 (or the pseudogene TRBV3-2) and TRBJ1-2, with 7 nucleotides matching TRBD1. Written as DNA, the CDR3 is TGTGCCAGCAGCCAATTTGGACAGGCGCGTAACTATGGCTACACCTTC. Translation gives CASSQFGQARNYGYTF.